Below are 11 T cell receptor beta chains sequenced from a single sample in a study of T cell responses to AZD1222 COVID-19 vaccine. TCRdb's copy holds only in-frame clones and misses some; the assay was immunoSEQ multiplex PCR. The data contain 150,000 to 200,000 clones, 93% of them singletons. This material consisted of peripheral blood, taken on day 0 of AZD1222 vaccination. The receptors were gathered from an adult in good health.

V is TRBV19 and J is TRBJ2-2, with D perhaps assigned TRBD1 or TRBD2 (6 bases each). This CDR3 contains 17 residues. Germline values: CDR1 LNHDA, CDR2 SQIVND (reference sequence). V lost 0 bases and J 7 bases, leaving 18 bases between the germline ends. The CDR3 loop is CASSIDGRGVRGGELFF. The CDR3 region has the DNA TGTGCCAGTAGTATAGATGGTAGGGGGGTTCGCGGCGGGGAGCTGTTTTTT. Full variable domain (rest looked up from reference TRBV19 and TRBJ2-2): DGGITQSPKYLFRKEGQNVTLSCEQNLNHDAMYWYRQDPGQGLRLIYYSQIVNDFQKGDIAEGYSVSREKKESFPLTVTSAQKNPTAFYLCASSIDGRGVRGGELFFGEGSRLTVL.

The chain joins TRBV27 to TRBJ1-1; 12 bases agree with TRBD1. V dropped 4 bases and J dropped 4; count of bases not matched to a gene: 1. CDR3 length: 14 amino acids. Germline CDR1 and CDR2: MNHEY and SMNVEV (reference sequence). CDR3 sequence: CASSSGQGATEAFF. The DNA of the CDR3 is TGTGCCAGCAGTTCGGGACAGGGGGCCACTGAAGCTTTCTTT.

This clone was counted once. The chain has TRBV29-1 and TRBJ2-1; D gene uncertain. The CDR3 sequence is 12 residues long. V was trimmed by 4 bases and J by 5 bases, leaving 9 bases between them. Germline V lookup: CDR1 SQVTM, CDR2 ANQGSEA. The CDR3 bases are TGCAGCGTTGTTCCAGGAAACAATGAGCAGTTCTTC. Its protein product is CSVVPGNNEQFF.

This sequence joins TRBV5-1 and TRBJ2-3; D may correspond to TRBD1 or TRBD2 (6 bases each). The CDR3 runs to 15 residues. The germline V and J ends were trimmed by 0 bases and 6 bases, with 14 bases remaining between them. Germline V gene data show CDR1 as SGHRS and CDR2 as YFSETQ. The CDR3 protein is CASSLVLGGADTQYF. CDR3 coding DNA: TGCGCCAGCAGCTTGGTGCTGGGGGGCGCGGATACGCAGTATTTT.

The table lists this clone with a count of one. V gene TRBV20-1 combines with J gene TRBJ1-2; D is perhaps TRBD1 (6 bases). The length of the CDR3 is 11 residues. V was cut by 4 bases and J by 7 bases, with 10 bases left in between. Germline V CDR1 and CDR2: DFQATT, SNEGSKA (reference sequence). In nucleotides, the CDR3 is TGCAGTGCTAAAGGGGGTCGTGGCTACACCTTC. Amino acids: CSAKGGRGYTF.

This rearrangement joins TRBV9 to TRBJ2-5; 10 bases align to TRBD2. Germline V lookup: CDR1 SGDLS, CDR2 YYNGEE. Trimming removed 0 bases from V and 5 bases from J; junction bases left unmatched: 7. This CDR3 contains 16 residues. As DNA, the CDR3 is TGTGCCAGCAGCGTAGACAGCGGGGGGGCCTGGGAGACCCAGTACTTC. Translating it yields CASSVDSGGAWETQYF.

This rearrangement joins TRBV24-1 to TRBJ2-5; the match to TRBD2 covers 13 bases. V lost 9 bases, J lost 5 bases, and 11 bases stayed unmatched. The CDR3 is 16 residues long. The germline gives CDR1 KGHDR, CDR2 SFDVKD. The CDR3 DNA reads TGTGCCACCCGAGGGGGGACTAGCGGGAAGGGCGAGACCCAGTACTTC. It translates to CATRGGTSGKGETQYF.

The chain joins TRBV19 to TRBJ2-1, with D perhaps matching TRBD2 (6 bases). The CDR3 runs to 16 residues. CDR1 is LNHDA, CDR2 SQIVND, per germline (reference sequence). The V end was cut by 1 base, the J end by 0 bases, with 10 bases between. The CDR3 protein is CASSIVTGDSYNEQFF. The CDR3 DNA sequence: TGTGCCAGTAGTATAGTTACGGGAGACTCCTACAATGAGCAGTTCTTC.

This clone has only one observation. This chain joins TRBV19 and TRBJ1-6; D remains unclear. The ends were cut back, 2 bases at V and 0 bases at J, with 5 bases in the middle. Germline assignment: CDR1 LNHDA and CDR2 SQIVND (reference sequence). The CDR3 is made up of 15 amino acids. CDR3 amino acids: CASSISSSYNSPLHF. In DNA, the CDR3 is TGTGCCAGTAGTATATCAAGCTCCTATAATTCACCCCTCCACTTT.

The CDR3 nucleotides are TGTGCCAGCAGCTTGTGGGCGGGGGCCCCCTACAATGAGCAGTTCTTC. It translates to CASSLWAGAPYNEQFF. The chain combines TRBV5-6 with TRBJ2-1, with TRBD2 as a possible D gene (7 bases). This CDR3 spans 16 amino acids. Deletions cut 1 base from V and 2 bases from J, with 13 bases between. Germline-derived CDR1 and CDR2 are SGHDT and YYEEEE.

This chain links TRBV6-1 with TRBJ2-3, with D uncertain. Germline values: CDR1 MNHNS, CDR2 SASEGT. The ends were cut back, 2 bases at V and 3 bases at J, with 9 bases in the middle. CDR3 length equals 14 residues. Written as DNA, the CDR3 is TGTGCCAGCAGTGAAACAAGGGCGACAGATACGCAGTATTTT. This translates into CASSETRATDTQYF.